This T cell receptor beta chain was captured in a study of T cell repertoires in cytomegalovirus infection. In the study overall: As its CMV epitopes, the study selected recently identified HLA-C-restricted and well-studied HLA-B-restricted targets. It was the public TCR beta signatures that indicated both CMV infection and matching HLA type.

This CDR3 contains 15 residues. CDR1 is MNHEY and CDR2 is SMNVEV in the germline V gene (reference sequence). Study-wide results and limits: Ex vivo responses were dominated by HLA-C-restricted CMV-specific TCR beta clonotypes. Cumulative public TCR beta family frequency identified CMV carriers with the relevant HLA.

Of note for this clonotype: The antigen is not known. At one boundary the junction diverges from the germline segment, which might be a read error.

Each CDR3 protein is one row after TCRdb ran MiXCR on the reads. The sample records 650,000 to 900,000 distinct CDR3 sequences, about 31% being singletons. Sequenced here: cultured CD8+ T cells from PBMCs, sampled from culture after CMV antigen stimulation. This sequence was found in a human donor in good health (CMV status not recorded). Some clones in this sample may be carry-over from other donors' samples. The chain links TRBV27 to TRBJ2-6; tentative D call: TRBD2 (6 bases). CDR3 residues: CANSILGLGANVLTF. Here the CDR3 DNA reads TGTGCCAACAGTATCCTGGGACTTGGGGCCAACGTCCTGACTTTC.